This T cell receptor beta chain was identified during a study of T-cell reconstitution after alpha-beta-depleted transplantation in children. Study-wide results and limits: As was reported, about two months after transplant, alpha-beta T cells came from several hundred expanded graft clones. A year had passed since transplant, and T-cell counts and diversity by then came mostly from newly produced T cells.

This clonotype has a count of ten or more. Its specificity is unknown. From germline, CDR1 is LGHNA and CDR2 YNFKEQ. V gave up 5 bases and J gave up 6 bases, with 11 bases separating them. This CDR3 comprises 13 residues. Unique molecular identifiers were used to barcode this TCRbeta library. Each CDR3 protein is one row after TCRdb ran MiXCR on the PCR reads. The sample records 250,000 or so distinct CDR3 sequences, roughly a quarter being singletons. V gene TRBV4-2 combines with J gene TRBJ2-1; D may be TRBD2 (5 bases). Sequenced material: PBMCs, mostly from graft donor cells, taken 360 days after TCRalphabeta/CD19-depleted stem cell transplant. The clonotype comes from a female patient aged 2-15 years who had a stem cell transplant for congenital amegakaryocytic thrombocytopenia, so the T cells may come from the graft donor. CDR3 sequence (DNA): TGTGCCAGCAGCGGACTCGTCTCCAATGAGCAGTTCTTC. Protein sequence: CASSGLVSNEQFF.